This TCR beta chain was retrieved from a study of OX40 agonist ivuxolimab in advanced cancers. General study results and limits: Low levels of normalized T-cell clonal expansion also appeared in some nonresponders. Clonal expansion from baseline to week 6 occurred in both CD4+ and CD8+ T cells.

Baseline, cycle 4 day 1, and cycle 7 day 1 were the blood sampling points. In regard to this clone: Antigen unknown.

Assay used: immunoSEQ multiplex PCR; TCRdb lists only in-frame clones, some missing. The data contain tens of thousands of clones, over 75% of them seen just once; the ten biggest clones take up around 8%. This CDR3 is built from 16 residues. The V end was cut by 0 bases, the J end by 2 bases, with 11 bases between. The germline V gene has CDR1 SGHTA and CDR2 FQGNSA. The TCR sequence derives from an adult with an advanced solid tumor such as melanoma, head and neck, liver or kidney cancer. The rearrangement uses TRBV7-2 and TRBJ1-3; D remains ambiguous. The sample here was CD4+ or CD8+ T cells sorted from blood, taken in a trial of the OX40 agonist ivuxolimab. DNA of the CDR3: TGTGCCAGCAGCTTAGCGGCTCCTGACCCTGGAAACACCATATATTTT. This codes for CASSLAAPDPGNTIYF.